This T cell receptor (beta chain) emerged from a study of OX40 agonist ivuxolimab in advanced cancers. The count of this clone is one. Only in-frame clones appear in the TCRdb table, and some are missing; sequencing was by immunoSEQ multiplex PCR. Among about 36,000 clones listed, around 77% were seen once. Patients were ineligible given autoimmune disease history or systemic immunosuppression. The material sequenced was CD4+ or CD8+ T cells sorted from blood, taken in a trial of the OX40 agonist ivuxolimab. The origin of this receptor is an adult with an advanced solid tumor such as melanoma, head and neck, liver or kidney cancer.

CDR3 region: CASSFGRTNEAFF. CDR3 in DNA: TGTGCCAGCAGTTTTGGCCGGACGAATGAAGCTTTCTTT. This chain links TRBV2 with TRBJ1-1; no reliable D call. Trimming pared 5 bases from V and 7 bases from J, leaving 14 bases between. The CDR3 runs 13 residues. CDR1 and CDR2 from the germline V gene are SNHLY and FYNNEI.